The rows below give T cell receptor beta chains drawn from one sample of a study of T cells after yellow fever vaccination. TCRdb re-derived calls from the 5' RACE reads in MiXCR, one entry per CDR3 protein. The table lists more than 9,500 distinct CDR3 sequences, about 5.8% of them singletons, with almost 0.95% in the top ten. The starting material was PBMCs, either bulk or a sorted T-cell subset (CD4+, CD8+, memory, or dextramer-sorted; not recorded which), obtained on the day of the yellow fever booster vaccination. The receptors stem from a young man who received the YFV17D yellow fever vaccine. Each CDR3 is given with its conserved first and last residue. The order of the fields is clone size, D gene, V gene, J gene, CDR3 protein, CDR3 DNA. A D gene is named only where the DNA matches it firmly. Only some rows state a clone size, as once, few, many or a class for expanded clones.

abundance: many
d_gene: -
v_gene: TRBV5-5
j_gene: TRBJ2-5
CDR3aa: CATRTRWQGQETQYF
CDR3nt: TGTGCCACGCGGACCCGATGGCAGGGGCAAGAGACCCAGTACTTC

abundance: many
d_gene: -
v_gene: TRBV6-1
j_gene: TRBJ1-2
CDR3aa: CASSEYAGDYGYTF
CDR3nt: TGTGCCAGCAGTGAATATGCGGGGGACTATGGCTACACCTTC

abundance: few
d_gene: TRBD2
v_gene: TRBV5-1
j_gene: TRBJ2-7
CDR3aa: CASSLFTSGPYEQYF
CDR3nt: TGCGCCAGCAGCTTGTTTACTAGCGGTCCCTACGAGCAGTACTTC

abundance: medium-sized
d_gene: TRBD1
v_gene: TRBV5-1
j_gene: TRBJ1-5
CDR3aa: CASSLDRGSQPQHF
CDR3nt: TGCGCCAGCAGCTTGGACAGGGGAAGTCAGCCCCAGCATTTT

abundance: many
d_gene: TRBD2
v_gene: TRBV6-2/TRBV6-3
j_gene: TRBJ2-3
CDR3aa: CASRSSGSRSDTQYF
CDR3nt: TGTGCCAGCAGATCTAGCGGGAGTAGGTCAGATACGCAGTATTTT

abundance: -
d_gene: -
v_gene: TRBV6-2/TRBV6-3
j_gene: TRBJ2-2
CDR3aa: CGSTPFRGITGELFF
CDR3nt: TGTGGCAGCACCCCATTCCGGGGGATTACCGGGGAGCTGTTTTTT

abundance: -
d_gene: TRBD2
v_gene: TRBV10-3
j_gene: TRBJ2-7
CDR3aa: CPISEGTSGSYEQYF
CDR3nt: TGTCCCATCAGTGAAGGGACTAGCGGCAGCTACGAGCAGTACTTC

abundance: once
d_gene: TRBD2
v_gene: TRBV3-1
j_gene: TRBJ2-1
CDR3aa: CATCPALGLAGGNEQFF
CDR3nt: TGTGCCACCTGCCCAGCTCTCGGGCTAGCGGGAGGCAATGAGCAGTTCTTC

abundance: medium-sized
d_gene: -
v_gene: TRBV20-1
j_gene: TRBJ2-3
CDR3aa: CSASDAAGPDTQYF
CDR3nt: TGCAGTGCTAGCGACGCGGCGGGCCCAGATACGCAGTATTTT

abundance: medium-sized
d_gene: TRBD1
v_gene: TRBV6-1
j_gene: TRBJ2-3
CDR3aa: CASSATGTGLNTQYF
CDR3nt: TGTGCCAGCAGTGCGACCGGGACAGGGTTGAATACGCAGTATTTT

abundance: many
d_gene: -
v_gene: TRBV5-4
j_gene: TRBJ2-3
CDR3aa: CASSLPGERSTDTQYF
CDR3nt: TGTGCCAGCAGCCTACCGGGAGAGCGGAGCACAGATACGCAGTATTTT

abundance: many
d_gene: -
v_gene: TRBV4-3
j_gene: TRBJ2-2
CDR3aa: CASRRTAGELFF
CDR3nt: TGCGCCAGCAGACGGACGGCCGGGGAGCTGTTTTTT

abundance: -
d_gene: TRBD1
v_gene: TRBV30
j_gene: TRBJ1-6
CDR3aa: CAWSVQEGAWSPLHF
CDR3nt: TGTGCCTGGAGTGTTCAGGAGGGGGCCTGGTCACCCCTCCACTTT

abundance: many
d_gene: -
v_gene: TRBV6-5
j_gene: TRBJ1-2
CDR3aa: CASSTGEGYGYTF
CDR3nt: TGTGCCAGCAGTACCGGGGAGGGCTATGGCTACACCTTC

abundance: many
d_gene: TRBD2
v_gene: TRBV7-2
j_gene: TRBJ2-3
CDR3aa: CASSISGRVTQYF
CDR3nt: TGTGCCAGCAGCATTAGCGGGAGAGTGACGCAGTATTTT

abundance: medium-sized
d_gene: -
v_gene: TRBV4-3
j_gene: TRBJ1-6
CDR3aa: CASSQVRVGSPLHF
CDR3nt: TGCGCCAGCAGCCAAGTAAGGGTGGGGTCACCCCTCCACTTT

abundance: many
d_gene: -
v_gene: TRBV11-2
j_gene: TRBJ2-5
CDR3aa: CASSSQAYQETQYF
CDR3nt: TGTGCCAGCAGCTCCCAGGCGTACCAAGAGACCCAGTACTTC

abundance: many
d_gene: -
v_gene: TRBV29-1
j_gene: TRBJ1-1
CDR3aa: CSVERQENGGAFF
CDR3nt: TGCAGCGTTGAACGCCAGGAGAACGGTGGAGCTTTCTTT

abundance: many
d_gene: -
v_gene: TRBV11-2
j_gene: TRBJ2-7
CDR3aa: CASSFFRYEQYF
CDR3nt: TGTGCCAGCAGCTTCTTCCGGTACGAGCAGTACTTC

abundance: medium-sized
d_gene: TRBD2
v_gene: TRBV29-1
j_gene: TRBJ2-5
CDR3aa: CSVAFSGSQETQYF
CDR3nt: TGCAGCGTTGCCTTTAGCGGGAGCCAAGAGACCCAGTACTTC

abundance: many
d_gene: TRBD1
v_gene: TRBV7-2
j_gene: TRBJ2-5
CDR3aa: CASSLTRQGPEETQYF
CDR3nt: TGTGCCAGCAGCTTAACTAGACAGGGTCCGGAGGAGACCCAGTACTTC

abundance: many
d_gene: -
v_gene: TRBV20-1
j_gene: TRBJ1-5
CDR3aa: CSGSQGVGGPQHF
CDR3nt: TGCAGTGGGTCACAGGGTGTTGGCGGGCCCCAGCATTTT